The 25 T cell receptor beta chains below all came from one sample that was sequenced in a study of beta chain features in type 1 diabetes. Overall study results and limits: For Type 1 diabetes patients, all four CD4+ subsets carried TCRB CDR3s that were moderately but significantly shorter.

Antigens for these TCRs are unknown. Isolated RNA was reverse transcribed in full, so expressed TCRB transcripts were sequenced. The protocol was immunoSEQ multiplex PCR, while the TCRdb copy is restricted to in-frame clones and leaves out a portion. The sample lists roughly 300,000 clones, 9.3% seen once, with more than 0.8% in the top ten. Sequences were obtained from central memory CD4+ T cells from blood. The source of these receptors is a man aged 30 to 45 with type 1 diabetes.

This clone was counted between two and nine times. V and J are TRBV19 and TRBJ2-3, with D tentatively TRBD2 (5 bases). CDR1 LNHDA and CDR2 SQIVND come from the germline V gene (reference sequence). The CDR3 has 14 amino acids. The V gene lost 1 base and the J gene lost 5 bases, with 10 bases spanning the gap. CDR3 in amino acids: CASSIGEGRDTQYF. The CDR3 DNA reads as TGTGCCAGTAGTATAGGGGAAGGGAGAGATACGCAGTATTTT.

This clone was observed a few times. V usage is TRBV6-5 and J usage is TRBJ1-1, with TRBD1 matching over 8 bases. The CDR3 is 15 residues long. V dropped 2 bases and J dropped 6; count of bases not matched to a gene: 8. The germline gives CDR1 MNHEY, CDR2 SVGAGI. Written as DNA, the CDR3 is TGTGCCAGCAGTTACGGGCAGGGGGCCATATCTGAAGCTTTCTTT. Amino acid sequence: CASSYGQGAISEAFF.

This chain joins TRBV5-1 and TRBJ2-7, with TRBD2 identical over 11 bases. The CDR3 covers 16 residues. Germline assignment: CDR1 SGHRS and CDR2 YFSETQ. The V gene end was trimmed by 4 bases and the J gene end by 2 bases; junction bases not matched to a gene: 8. The CDR3 DNA is TGCGCCAGCAGCCTTATTTTAGCGGGGGGGACCTACGAGCAGTACTTC. Protein: CASSLILAGGTYEQYF.

This clone occurred a few times. The chain uses TRBV25-1 and TRBJ1-1; perhaps TRBD1 as D (5 bases). Germline lookup yields CDR1 MGHDK and CDR2 SYGVNS. The CDR3 loop spans 13 amino acids. The ends were cut back, 2 bases at V and 5 bases at J, with 9 bases in the middle. The chain's CDR3 is CASSEGARTEAFF. The CDR3 DNA sequence: TGTGCCAGCAGTGAAGGGGCGCGAACTGAAGCTTTCTTT.

The chain joins TRBV15 to TRBJ2-3; D gene unclear. This CDR3 is 12 amino acids long. Germline V gene lookup returns CDR1 LNHNV and CDR2 YYDKDF (reference sequence). V was pared by 0 bases and J by 10 bases, with 8 bases between. CDR3 protein: CATSRETGAQYF. The CDR3 DNA follows: TGTGCCACCAGCAGAGAGACCGGCGCGCAGTATTTT.

V gene TRBV11-2 combines with J gene TRBJ2-7; 7 bases are shared with TRBD2. V shed 0 bases and J 5 bases; nucleotides not matched to a gene: 4. This CDR3 contains 14 residues. CDR1 and CDR2 (germline): SGHAT, FQNNGV. The CDR3 loop is CASSLDRLADEQYF. The CDR3 bases are TGTGCCAGCAGCTTAGATCGACTAGCAGACGAGCAGTACTTC. The whole variable domain, filled in from reference TRBV11-2 and TRBJ2-7, reads EAGVAQSPRYKIIEKRQSVAFWCNPISGHATLYWYQQILGQGPKLLIQFQNNGVVDDSQLPKDRFSAERLKGVDSTLKIQPAKLEDSAVYLCASSLDRLADEQYFGPGTRLTVT.

About this clone: Other DNA sequences in the same sample also yield this CDR3. The chain is built from TRBV6-5 and TRBJ1-3; D unclear. Trimming took off 6 bases at V and 0 bases at J, with 9 bases between the two ends. Germline CDR1 and CDR2: MNHEY and SVGAGI. The CDR3 is 14 residues long. The CDR3 DNA reads TGTGCCAGCAGCCCGAGGGTCTCTGGAAACACCATATATTTT. As protein: CASSPRVSGNTIYF.

The chain uses TRBV21-1 and TRBJ1-2; TRBD1, the D gene given by the table, was not confirmed from the DNA. TRBV21-1 is classified as a pseudogene. The CDR3 runs 14 residues. CDR3 sequence: CASSKGTRNYGYTF. CDR3 nucleotides: TGTGCCAGCAGCAAAGGCACCAGGAACTATGGCTACACCTTC.

This clone was picked up a small number of times. The V gene is TRBV18, the J gene TRBJ2-7; D call uncertain. Trimming took 6 bases from V and 1 from J, leaving 4 bases between them. Germline CDR1 and CDR2: KGHSH and LQKENI. The length of the CDR3 is 11 residues. CDR3 nucleotide sequence: TGTGCCAGCTCGGAATCCTACGAGCAGTACTTC. Translated, it gives CASSESYEQYF.

This clone was found a few times. This chain joins TRBV5-4 and TRBJ2-1; D ambiguous. Germline-derived CDR1 and CDR2 are SGHNT and YYREEE (reference sequence). Trimming cost V 4 bases and J 5 bases, with 4 bases left between them. The CDR3 has 11 amino acids. Here the CDR3 reads CASSTDNEQFF. The CDR3 bases are TGTGCCAGCAGCACTGACAATGAGCAGTTCTTC.

As to this clone: A much larger clone lies a single base off, so this may be a read error. Other DNA sequences in this specimen translate into the identical CDR3. This chain links TRBV27 with TRBJ2-6; D remains ambiguous. Germline lookup yields CDR1 MNHEY and CDR2 SMNVEV (reference sequence). V was cut by 3 bases and J by 0 bases, with 9 bases left in between. The CDR3 runs to 16 residues. Written as DNA, the CDR3 is TGTGCCAGCAGTTTCCGACGGAGCTCTGGGGCCAACGTCCTGACTTTC. Protein sequence: CASSFRRSSGANVLTF.

This clone was counted only a few times. The chain has TRBV9 and TRBJ1-2, with TRBD1 identical over 9 bases. Germline CDR1 and CDR2: SGDLS and YYNGEE. The ends lost 3 bases at V and 8 bases at J; junction bases unmatched: 14. The CDR3 contains 16 residues. The CDR3 is CASSGGTTGTGNGYTF. The CDR3 bases are TGTGCCAGCAGCGGAGGAACGACCGGGACAGGGAACGGCTACACCTTC.

The chain uses TRBV5-4 and TRBJ2-2; D gene uncertain. The germline gives CDR1 SGHNT, CDR2 YYREEE (reference sequence). The V end lost 4 bases, the J end lost 6 bases, and 13 bases lay between the germline ends. This CDR3 region has 14 residues. The CDR3 nucleotides are TGTGCCAGCAGCATCACGACCGCTTCCGGGGAGCTGTTTTTT. Translation gives CASSITTASGELFF.

This clone was picked up many times. The chain employs TRBV28 and TRBJ1-2; tentatively, D is TRBD1 (6 bases). In germline, CDR1 is MDHEN, CDR2 SYDVKM. Deletions cut 5 bases from V and 3 bases from J, with 13 bases between. The CDR3 runs 14 residues. The CDR3 protein is CASSLPQGYYGYTF. CDR3 nucleotides: TGTGCCAGCAGTCTCCCCCAGGGGTACTATGGCTACACCTTC.

The table lists this clone with a few counts. This chain connects TRBV5-1 to TRBJ2-1; perhaps TRBD2 as D (6 bases). The CDR3 runs to 14 residues. Per germline, CDR1 SGHRS and CDR2 YFSETQ. Trimming pared 1 base from V and 7 bases from J, leaving 12 bases between. CDR3 sequence: CASSLTGEFNEQFF. The DNA for the CDR3 is TGCGCCAGCAGCTTGACGGGGGAGTTTAATGAGCAGTTCTTC. Drawing the rest from reference TRBV5-1 and TRBJ2-1, the complete variable domain is KAGVTQTPRYLIKTRGQQVTLSCSPISGHRSVSWYQQTPGQGLQFLFEYFSETQRNKGNFPGRFSGRQFSNSRSEMNVSTLELGDSALYLCASSLTGEFNEQFFGPGTRLTVL.

This clone was seen a handful of times. The CDR3 loop is CAWSGSLAWADTQYF. The CDR3, as DNA: TGTGCCTGGAGTGGATCACTAGCTTGGGCAGATACGCAGTATTTT. The rearrangement joins TRBV30 to TRBJ2-3; D is perhaps TRBD2 (6 bases). This CDR3 is 15 amino acids long. The germline gives CDR1 GTSNPN, CDR2 SVGIG (reference sequence). V was pared by 1 base and J by 4 bases, with 15 bases between.

Ten or more counts support this clone. The V gene is TRBV21-1, the J gene TRBJ2-1. TRBV21-1 is tagged as a pseudogene. CDR3 size: 13 residues. In DNA form, the CDR3 reads TGTGCCAGCATCCGGGACCCCTGTGATGAGCAGTTCTTC. Translated, it gives CASIRDPCDEQFF.

The chain has TRBV6-6 and TRBJ2-1; D is possibly TRBD2 (7 bases). Germline assignment: CDR1 MNHNY and CDR2 SVGAGI (reference sequence). CDR3 length: 12 residues. V dropped 7 bases and J dropped 8 bases, with 12 bases sitting between them. This CDR3 reads CASMGGQDEQFF. DNA for the CDR3: TGTGCCAGCATGGGGGGGCAGGATGAGCAGTTCTTC.

This clone was counted only a few times. V is TRBV9 and J is TRBJ2-7; D may correspond to TRBD1 or TRBD2 (5 bases each). V was trimmed by 4 bases and J by 2 bases, leaving 10 bases between them. Per the germline V gene, CDR1 is SGDLS and CDR2 is YYNGEE. CDR3 length: 13 amino acids. CDR3 coding DNA: TGTGCCAGCAGCAGGGACGGTCCCTACGAGCAGTACTTC. It translates to CASSRDGPYEQYF.

J is TRBJ2-5 and V is TRBV5-6; 9 bases align to TRBD1. Germline V gene lookup returns CDR1 SGHDT and CDR2 YYEEEE. With 5 bases clipped from V and 3 bases from J, the junction kept 11 bases outside the gene matches. The CDR3 covers 16 residues. The CDR3 spells CASRPSDRGTKETQYF. The CDR3 nucleotides are TGTGCCAGCAGACCGTCAGACAGGGGGACGAAAGAGACCCAGTACTTC.

This clone showed up just a few times. The chain combines TRBV7-2 with TRBJ2-1; TRBD1 matches at 7 bases. The germline gives CDR1 SGHTA, CDR2 FQGNSA. The CDR3 extends over 18 amino acids. J lost 8 bases, V lost 2 bases, and 18 bases had no gene match. The CDR3 sequence is CASSLIPPGGKVAYEQFF. The CDR3 nucleotides read TGTGCCAGCAGCTTAATCCCGCCAGGGGGTAAGGTTGCATATGAGCAGTTCTTC.

The genes are TRBV4-3 and TRBJ2-2; possible D gene TRBD2, 6 bases. The V gene lost 2 bases and the J gene lost 5 bases, with 9 bases spanning the gap. CDR1 is LGHNA and CDR2 is YSLEER in the germline V gene. The CDR3 totals 14 residues. The CDR3: CASSQSGGTGELFF. The CDR3 DNA reads as TGCGCCAGCAGCCAATCCGGGGGAACCGGGGAGCTGTTTTTT.

As concerns this clone: The same CDR3 also results from other DNA sequences found in this sample. The V gene is TRBV5-1, the J gene TRBJ1-1, with D hard to call. The V gene's germline CDR1 is SGHRS and CDR2 YFSETQ. CDR3 length: 13 residues. V lost 0 bases and J lost 1, with 4 bases in between. DNA for the CDR3: TGCGCCAGCAGCTTGGAGGGGAACACTGAAGCTTTCTTT. Encoded protein: CASSLEGNTEAFF.

The chain employs TRBV5-6 and TRBJ1-3; D gene ambiguous. V lost 0 bases and J lost 0, with 19 bases in between. The CDR3 runs 19 residues. The germline CDR1 and CDR2 sequences are SGHDT and YYEEEE. CDR3 sequence: CASSLDERAVDFSGNTIYF. In DNA, the CDR3 is TGTGCCAGCAGCTTGGACGAGAGGGCGGTTGATTTCTCTGGAAACACCATATATTTT.

The chain combines TRBV2 with TRBJ2-7; D call uncertain. CDR1 and CDR2 (germline): SNHLY, FYNNEI. The CDR3 length is 11 residues. The V gene lost 4 bases and the J gene lost 2 bases, with 3 bases spanning the gap. The CDR3 DNA reads TGTGCCAGCAGTGGAGCCTACGAGCAGTACTTC. This translates into CASSGAYEQYF.